The 7 T cell receptor beta chains listed next were all sequenced from one sample in a study of quantifying T cell responses using KT2 cells. Study-level information: Reverse transcription used primers in the TCR alpha and beta constant regions.

The cDNA 3' end received a ligated oligonucleotide with a UMI. The first PCR ran three to four cycles with an equimolar RC1.1 and RC1.2 beta primer mix. From the UMI-ligation and nested PCR reads, TCRdb called clonotypes with MiXCR, one entry per CDR3 protein. The top ten hold around 9.9% of the sample, which has tens of thousands of distinct CDR3 sequences, 9% to 15% seen once. The sequencing input was PBMCs spiked with cells of the T cell clone KT2. Receptor source: a human donor.

This clonotype was seen a few times. This chain links TRBV20-1 with TRBJ2-7; D is unclear. The CDR3 is made up of 12 amino acids. Between the trimmed V and J ends, which lost 4 bases and 3 bases, there was a span of 10 bases. Germline V gene data show CDR1 as DFQATT and CDR2 as SNEGSKA (reference sequence). The chain's CDR3 is CSATPGNYEQYF. Here the CDR3 DNA reads TGCAGTGCTACCCCTGGCAACTACGAGCAGTACTTC.

This clonotype was recorded many times. The chain carries TRBV20-1 and TRBJ2-5; a possible D gene is TRBD1 (5 bases). Germline V lookup: CDR1 DFQATT, CDR2 SNEGSKA (reference sequence). V lost 6 bases to trimming and J lost 5 bases, with 10 bases between them. The CDR3 length is 11 residues. The chain's CDR3 is CSALAGETQYF. The CDR3 DNA follows: TGCAGTGCCCTGGCAGGGGAGACCCAGTACTTC.

CDR3 in amino acids: CASSLDAGAPDTQYF. The CDR3 coding sequence is TGCGCCAGCAGCTTGGACGCAGGGGCCCCAGATACGCAGTATTTT. This chain connects TRBV5-1 to TRBJ2-3; the D gene is possibly TRBD1 (6 bases). Per the germline V gene, CDR1 is SGHRS and CDR2 is YFSETQ. Trimming removed 0 bases from V and 4 bases from J, with 12 bases in between. There are 15 residues in the CDR3.

The V gene is TRBV9, the J gene TRBJ2-7, with D unclear. The CDR3 covers 14 residues. CDR1 is SGDLS and CDR2 is YYNGEE in the germline V gene. Trimming removed 2 bases from V and 3 bases from J, with 12 bases in between. The CDR3 coding sequence is TGTGCCAGCAGCGTGGGGATCTCCAGCTACGAGCAGTACTTC. It translates to CASSVGISSYEQYF.

The CDR3 DNA reads as TGCAGCGTTGAGAGCCCTAACCCTACACAAGATACGCAGTATTTT. As protein: CSVESPNPTQDTQYF. The chain combines TRBV29-1 with TRBJ2-3, with no clear D. The CDR3 runs to 15 residues. Trimming stripped 3 bases from V and 5 bases from J, with 18 bases between. Germline V gene sequence: CDR1 SQVTM, CDR2 ANQGSEA.

The chain couples TRBV21-1 to TRBJ2-3. TRBV21-1 is described as a pseudogene. The CDR3 runs 16 residues. The CDR3 coding sequence is TGTGCCAGCAGTCAAAGAGCTAGTCTAAGCACAGATACGCAGTATTTT. Translated, it gives CASSQRASLSTDTQYF.

This clonotype has more than one count but fewer than ten. V is TRBV15 and J is TRBJ2-7; TRBD1 matches at 8 bases. With 1 base clipped from V and 2 bases from J, the junction kept 7 bases outside the gene matches. The CDR3 extends over 16 amino acids. Germline V lookup: CDR1 LNHNV, CDR2 YYDKDF (reference sequence). CDR3 residues: CATSRGATGVTYEQYF. The DNA of the CDR3 is TGTGCCACCAGCAGAGGGGCGACAGGGGTGACCTACGAGCAGTACTTC.